This T cell receptor beta chain stems from a study of blood T cell repertoires in COVID-19. Study background: From the United States, Italy and Spain came samples of acute and convalescent COVID-19.

The germline V gene has CDR1 GTSNPN and CDR2 SVGIG (reference sequence). CDR3 length: 19 residues. V shed 1 base, J shed 0 bases, and the junction held 16 bases outside the gene matches. Original processing methods: Nucleated cell counts were estimated from reference gene primer amplification. Data came from immunoSEQ multiplex PCR; TCRdb stores just in-frame clones and leaves some out. V, J and clone size were drawn from that table, and D and trimming were deduced from the DNA. Of over 150,000 clones detected, around 82% appear once; the ten largest clones hold roughly a tenth. The sequence was obtained from a woman of 80 years or more with active or convalescent COVID-19. The chain is built from TRBV30 and TRBJ2-7, with TRBD2 identical over 9 bases. Sequences were obtained from peripheral blood. The CDR3 is CAWSALRGSGRQSSYEQYF. Written as DNA, the CDR3 is TGTGCCTGGAGTGCCCTCCGGGGTAGCGGGAGACAAAGCTCCTACGAGCAGTACTTC.